A single sample is the source of the 4 T cell receptor beta chains below, sequenced in a study of T cells in Graves' hyperthyroidism and ophthalmopathy (dated 2019 in TCRdb). Libraries were built with multiplex PCR. Sequencing instrument: Illumina HiSeq 2000. TCR beta CDR3 regions were amplified from RNA transcripts. The first round of RT-PCR for the TCR CDR3 was performed with the HTBI primer set and the Qiagen OneStep RT-PCR kit. The public reads were reanalyzed by TCRdb: fastp trimming at Q25, MiXCR alignment, in-frame beta chains only. Every entry covers one CDR3 protein and lists the most common genes and DNA from its rows. For this sample the table gives around 350,000 distinct CDR3 sequences, of which about 15% were detected only once. The ten top clones hold around 30% of the sample. The sample taken for sequencing was blood. The receptor set was obtained from a woman aged 18-29 years with Graves' hyperthyroidism that later progressed to Graves' ophthalmopathy.

This clonotype has only a few counts. CDR3 in DNA: TGCAGTGCTAGCTCACCCCCCGCTAACTATGGCTACACCTTC. It codes for CSASSPPANYGYTF. This chain uses TRBV20-1 with TRBJ1-2; D gene uncertain. Looked up from germline, CDR1 is DFQATT and CDR2 is SNEGSKA (reference sequence). The CDR3 sequence is 14 residues long. Trimming pared 3 bases from V and 0 bases from J, leaving 11 bases between.

This clonotype was recorded many times. The chain is built from TRBV27 and TRBJ2-7, with 7 positions matching TRBD2. The length of the CDR3 is 14 residues. Germline CDR1 MNHEY, CDR2 SMNVEV (reference sequence). Germline trimming cut 7 bases from V and 2 bases from J; bases unmatched to any gene: 8. The CDR3 loop reads CASTLQAGAYEQYF. The CDR3 DNA sequence: TGTGCCAGCACCCTACAGGCGGGAGCCTACGAGCAGTACTTC.

This clonotype was recorded at least ten times. The chain couples TRBV28 to TRBJ2-7; TRBD2 matches at 7 bases. Losses at the gene ends were 5 bases for V and 0 bases for J; bases not matched to a gene: 10. The CDR3 is made up of 16 amino acids. The germline V gene encodes CDR1 MDHEN and CDR2 SYDVKM. The CDR3 is CASSAMGGRNSYEQYF. The CDR3 DNA reads as TGTGCCAGCAGTGCAATGGGGGGGAGGAACTCCTACGAGCAGTACTTC. The complete variable domain, with remaining parts taken from reference TRBV28 and TRBJ2-7, reads DVKVTQSSRYLVKRTGEKVFLECVQDMDHENMFWYRQDPGLGLRLIYFSYDVKMKEKGDIPEGYSVSREKKERFSLILESASTNQTSMYLCASSAMGGRNSYEQYFGPGTRLTVT.

At least ten counts were recorded for this clonotype. The chain is built from TRBV12-3 or TRBV12-4 and TRBJ2-7; D remains ambiguous. This CDR3 has 12 residues. Trimming removed 10 bases from V and 0 bases from J, with 10 bases in between. CDR3 sequence: CATTGVSYEQYF. The CDR3 DNA reads TGTGCCACCACCGGCGTCTCCTACGAGCAGTACTTC.